These 28 T cell receptor beta chains share one sample of origin, sequenced in a study of CD8 T cells in ankylosing spondylitis. TCRdb redid the calling of the 5' RACE reads with MiXCR, one entry per CDR3 protein. This table has fewer than 250,000 distinct CDR3 sequences, roughly a tenth appearing once. Specimen: blood, either unsorted or a sorted T cell fraction (not recorded which). These receptors all stem from a male donor with ankylosing spondylitis or in good health (not recorded which).

This clonotype was seen at least ten times. This chain links TRBV5-8 with TRBJ2-2; tentative D call: TRBD2 (6 bases). CDR1 is SGHTS, CDR2 YDEGEE, per germline. CDR3 size: 13 residues. Trimming took 0 bases from V and 13 from J, leaving 13 bases between them. The CDR3 DNA is TGTGCCAGCAGCTTGGCGTTGCAGGGAGGGCTGTTTTTT. It translates to CASSLALQGGLFF.

This chain links TRBV18 with TRBJ2-1, with TRBD2 matching over 14 bases. The germline gives CDR1 KGHSH, CDR2 LQKENI. J lost 6 bases, V lost 6 bases, and 7 bases had no gene match. The CDR3 runs 16 residues. This CDR3 reads CASSPTSGGAANEQFF. The CDR3, as DNA: TGTGCCAGCTCCCCGACTAGCGGGGGGGCTGCCAATGAGCAGTTCTTC.

This clonotype has just a few counts. The chain employs TRBV7-9 and TRBJ2-7, with D unclear. Germline CDR1 reads SEHNR; CDR2 reads FQNEAQ (reference sequence). The CDR3 consists of 13 residues. V was cut by 0 bases and J by 2 bases, with 5 bases left in between. The CDR3 DNA follows: TGTGCCAGCAGCTTAGCGTCACCCTACGAGCAGTACTTC. Translation gives CASSLASPYEQYF.

This clonotype showed up just a few times. The chain employs TRBV7-3 and TRBJ1-1; D is unresolved. Germline V lookup: CDR1 SGHTA, CDR2 FQGTGA. Trimming removed 5 bases from V and 1 base from J, with 11 bases in between. The CDR3 spans 14 residues. The CDR3 sequence: CASSPTQQNTEAFF. The CDR3 bases are TGTGCCAGCAGCCCGACCCAACAGAACACTGAAGCTTTCTTT.

In the case of this clonotype: At one of its ends the junction is not consistent with the germline gene, which may arise from a read error. This chain joins TRBV5-6 and TRBJ2-7; D call uncertain. CDR3 length equals 14 residues. Per germline, CDR1 SGHDT and CDR2 YYEEEE. DNA for the CDR3: TGTGTCAGCAGCTTGGCAGGTAGCTCCTACGAGCAGTACTTC. Translation: CVSSLAGSSYEQYF.

Written as DNA, the CDR3 is TGTGCCAGCAGCGTAGATGGAGGAAAACTGTTTTTT. It encodes CASSVDGGKLFF. The chain carries TRBV9 and TRBJ1-4; D is unclear. V was trimmed by 0 bases and J by 10 bases, leaving 7 bases between them. Germline V CDR1 and CDR2: SGDLS, YYNGEE. CDR3 size: 12 residues.

This clonotype has at least ten counts. The chain carries TRBV7-2 and TRBJ2-5, with D possibly TRBD1 on 5 matching bases. Trimming stripped 1 base from V and 5 bases from J, with 17 bases between. The CDR3 length is 16 residues. Germline V gene lookup returns CDR1 SGHTA and CDR2 FQGNSA. CDR3 residues: CASSLVGGANRETQYF. As DNA, the CDR3 is TGTGCCAGCAGCTTAGTGGGTGGGGCCAACCGGGAGACCCAGTACTTC.

This chain connects TRBV5-6 to TRBJ2-5; 9 bases line up with TRBD1. Germline assignment: CDR1 SGHDT and CDR2 YYEEEE. CDR3 size: 15 residues. V lost 0 bases, J lost 3 bases, and 3 bases stayed unmatched. CDR3 in amino acids: CASSLDRGRKETQYF. CDR3 coding DNA: TGTGCCAGCAGCTTGGACAGGGGGCGAAAAGAGACCCAGTACTTC.

This chain connects TRBV29-1 to TRBJ2-4; the D call may be TRBD1 or TRBD2 (6 bases each). V was shortened by 4 bases and J by 1 base, with 14 bases between the two germline ends. The CDR3 has 15 residues. Germline V gene data show CDR1 as SQVTM and CDR2 as ANQGSEA. CDR3 protein: CSVVNRGPAKNIQYF. DNA of the CDR3: TGCAGCGTTGTTAACCGGGGGCCCGCCAAAAACATTCAGTACTTC.

This clonotype was detected ten times or more. V usage is TRBV6-1 and J usage is TRBJ2-1, with a possible D match to TRBD1 (6 bases). Deletions cut 6 bases from V and 7 bases from J, with 16 bases between. There are 14 residues in the CDR3. Germline V gene sequence: CDR1 MNHNS, CDR2 SASEGT. The CDR3 DNA follows: TGTGCCAGCAGAGGGGGTGGTGGGACGAATGAGCAGTTCTTC. As protein: CASRGGGGTNEQFF.

Only a few counts were recorded for this clonotype. The V gene is TRBV18, the J gene TRBJ2-2, with 7 bases aligning to TRBD1. The CDR3 has 16 amino acids. V gave up 3 bases and J gave up 3 bases; unmatched junction bases: 7. Per the germline V gene, CDR1 is KGHSH and CDR2 is LQKENI. In DNA form, the CDR3 reads TGTGCCAGCTCACCCCGCCCGGGACAGTACACCGGGGAGCTGTTTTTT. This gives the protein CASSPRPGQYTGELFF.

The V call is TRBV27, the J call TRBJ1-1; D is possibly TRBD1 (6 bases). The CDR3 totals 13 residues. V was pared by 5 bases and J by 8 bases, with 15 bases between. The germline gives CDR1 MNHEY, CDR2 SMNVEV (reference sequence). CDR3 sequence: CASSTGLRYEAFF. CDR3 coding DNA: TGTGCCAGCAGTACAGGGCTTCGATACGAAGCTTTCTTT.

The V and J genes are TRBV11-3 and TRBJ2-1; 11 nucleotides align to TRBD2. Losses at the gene ends were 5 bases for V and 0 bases for J; bases not matched to a gene: 6. Germline V gene sequence: CDR1 SGHNT, CDR2 YENEEA. This CDR3 is 17 amino acids long. This CDR3 is CASSRTSGLRSYNEQFF. As DNA, the CDR3 is TGTGCCAGCAGCCGGACTAGCGGGCTGCGCTCCTACAATGAGCAGTTCTTC.

In its sample, this clonotype was seen many times. The chain carries TRBV20-1 and TRBJ1-2; D is uncertain. V was shortened by 5 bases and J by 0 bases, with 7 bases between the two germline ends. Germline V lookup: CDR1 DFQATT, CDR2 SNEGSKA (reference sequence). The CDR3 consists of 12 residues. CDR3 loop: CSAGWSNYGYTF. The DNA for the CDR3 is TGCAGTGCTGGCTGGTCTAACTATGGCTACACCTTC.

This clonotype was seen many times. V gene TRBV20-1 combines with J gene TRBJ2-7, with D unclear. V was trimmed by 0 bases and J by 3 bases, leaving 12 bases between them. CDR3 size: 14 residues. The germline V gene encodes CDR1 DFQATT and CDR2 SNEGSKA (reference sequence). The CDR3 spells CSAREGQINYEQYF. The CDR3 bases are TGCAGTGCTAGAGAAGGCCAGATCAACTACGAGCAGTACTTC.

As DNA, the CDR3 is TGTGCCAGCAGCAAAATTGCGGGGGGCCAAGCCCCGTACGAGCAGTACTTC. This encodes CASSKIAGGQAPYEQYF. This chain links TRBV21-1 with TRBJ2-7; the table's D call TRBD2 went unverified against the DNA. TRBV21-1 is a pseudogene segment. The CDR3 is 17 amino acids.

Ten or more counts support this clonotype. This chain joins TRBV6-1 and TRBJ2-1; 8 nucleotides align to TRBD1. There are 12 residues in the CDR3. Germline trimming cut 3 bases from V and 13 bases from J; bases unmatched to any gene: 5. In germline, CDR1 is MNHNS, CDR2 SASEGT. The CDR3 sequence: CASSDAGTGQFF. In nucleotides, the CDR3 is TGTGCCAGCAGTGACGCCGGGACAGGACAGTTCTTC.

This clonotype has just one count. This may arise from a read error, as a much more abundant clone is one base away. V is TRBV27 and J is TRBJ2-1; D may correspond to TRBD1 or TRBD2 (5 bases each). The CDR3 sequence is 15 residues long. The germline gives CDR1 MNHEY, CDR2 SMNVEV (reference sequence). The CDR3: CASSTEGRLYNERFF. The CDR3 nucleotides read TGTGCCAGCAGTACAGAGGGACGGCTCTACAATGAGCGGTTCTTC.

This clonotype was counted many times. V and J are TRBV24-1 and TRBJ2-7; TRBD1 matches at 7 bases. Germline trimming cut 3 bases from V and 2 bases from J; bases unmatched to any gene: 9. Germline CDR1 reads KGHDR; CDR2 reads SFDVKD. The CDR3 has 16 amino acids. DNA of the CDR3: TGTGCCACCAGTGATACCTCCGGGACAGTTCCCTACGAGCAGTACTTC. Translating gives CATSDTSGTVPYEQYF.

The chain uses TRBV7-9 and TRBJ1-3; D is unresolved. The length of the CDR3 is 15 residues. Trimming removed 3 bases at V and 7 bases at J, with 16 bases between. Looked up from germline, CDR1 is SEHNR and CDR2 is FQNEAQ (reference sequence). The CDR3: CASSFQTNGPNTIYF. In DNA form, the CDR3 reads TGTGCCAGCAGCTTCCAGACCAATGGTCCCAACACCATATATTTT.

At least ten counts were recorded for this clonotype. CDR3 in amino acids: CASSLAGRRTDTQYF. CDR3 nucleotide sequence: TGTGCCAGCAGCTTAGCTGGTCGGCGGACAGATACGCAGTATTTT. This rearrangement joins TRBV7-9 to TRBJ2-3; D gene unclear. V lost 0 bases to trimming and J lost 3 bases, with 10 bases between them. CDR3 length: 15 amino acids. CDR1 is SEHNR and CDR2 is FQNEAQ in the germline V gene (reference sequence).

This clonotype was detected ten times or more. CDR3 DNA: TGTGCCAGCAGCCCAGGGAATGGAGAGACCCAGTACTTC. It translates to CASSPGNGETQYF. The chain carries TRBV12-3 or TRBV12-4 and TRBJ2-5, with D possibly being TRBD1 (5 bases). V dropped 6 bases and J dropped 4 bases, with 12 bases sitting between them. This CDR3 contains 13 residues.

This clonotype appeared many times. This chain joins TRBV5-1 and TRBJ1-3; 7 bases are shared with TRBD1. This CDR3 is 15 amino acids long. V lost 4 bases to trimming and J lost 4 bases; unmatched junction nucleotides: 8. Germline V gives CDR1 SGHRS, CDR2 YFSETQ. CDR3 DNA: TGCGCCAGCAGCCGATATCAGGGGGTCGGAAACACCATATATTTT. Amino acids: CASSRYQGVGNTIYF. Based on the CDR3 plus reference TRBV5-1 and TRBJ1-3, the full variable domain is KAGVTQTPRYLIKTRGQQVTLSCSPISGHRSVSWYQQTPGQGLQFLFEYFSETQRNKGNFPGRFSGRQFSNSRSEMNVSTLELGDSALYLCASSRYQGVGNTIYFGEGSWLTVV.

Ten or more counts support this clonotype. CDR3 nucleotide sequence: TGCGCCAGCACCCAGGGGGGGAATGCCAATGAGCAGTTCTTC. It is translated as CASTQGGNANEQFF. This chain connects TRBV10-2 to TRBJ2-1; D is tentatively TRBD1 or TRBD2 (7 bases each). The CDR3 is made up of 14 amino acids. Per germline, CDR1 WSHSY and CDR2 SAAADI. Trimming left V 7 bases short and J 6 bases short, with 16 bases between.

This clonotype was seen many times. The V call is TRBV20-1, the J call TRBJ2-1; either TRBD1 or TRBD2 may supply D (6 bases each). CDR1 is DFQATT and CDR2 is SNEGSKA in the germline V gene (reference sequence). The CDR3 totals 14 residues. The ends were cut back, 1 base at V and 2 bases at J, with 9 bases in the middle. Here the CDR3 reads CSARGGGTYNEQFF. CDR3 sequence (DNA): TGCAGTGCTAGAGGAGGGGGGACCTACAATGAGCAGTTCTTC.

This clonotype was observed many times. The gene calls are TRBV5-1 and TRBJ1-1; D call uncertain. V was shortened by 0 bases and J by 0 bases, with 12 bases between the two germline ends. This CDR3 region has 16 residues. The germline gives CDR1 SGHRS, CDR2 YFSETQ. The CDR3 sequence: CASSLVGPGLNTEAFF. As DNA, the CDR3 is TGCGCCAGCAGCTTGGTTGGTCCGGGCTTGAACACTGAAGCTTTCTTT.

This clonotype was seen many times. This chain joins TRBV12-3 or TRBV12-4 and TRBJ1-5, with D unclear. V lost 3 bases to trimming and J lost 2 bases, with 8 bases between them. CDR3 size: 14 residues. The CDR3 loop reads CASSFGIGNQPQHF. DNA of the CDR3: TGTGCCAGCAGTTTCGGAATAGGCAATCAGCCCCAGCATTTT.

There are many counts of this clonotype. The chain is built from TRBV10-3 and TRBJ2-3; maybe TRBD2 (6 bases). V was clipped by 7 bases and J by 6 bases, with 20 bases between them. Germline values: CDR1 ENHRY, CDR2 SYGVKD. The CDR3 consists of 15 residues. CDR3 nucleotides: TGTGCCATCAACACCCCTGGAGGGAAGCTGGATACGCAGTATTTT. It yields the protein CAINTPGGKLDTQYF.